The clone carrying this T cell receptor (beta chain) was counted once. This entry belongs to a study of blood T cell repertoires in COVID-19. Study details: Acute-phase and convalescent COVID-19 samples originated in the United States, Italy and Spain. T cells, B-cell-depleted T cells, or PBMCs supplied cDNA or gDNA.

In the source study's methods: The authors estimated nucleated cell counts from reference gene primer amplification. Repertoires were generated with immunoSEQ multiplex PCR, while TCRdb's copy carries only in-frame clones and drops some. The V and J calls and the clone size are those of that table, but D and trimming were determined from the DNA. Among about 100,000 clones listed, 75% to 90% were seen once. The V and J ends lost 2 bases and 8 bases respectively, with 10 bases between them. The CDR3 sequence is 12 residues long. Per germline, CDR1 SGDLS and CDR2 YYNGEE. The V and J genes are TRBV9 and TRBJ1-2; no clear D gene. The sequenced sample was peripheral blood. The sequence was obtained from a man older than 75 with active or convalescent COVID-19. The DNA of the CDR3 is TGTGCCAGCAGCGTTTTAGAGTTCGGCTACACCTTC. Protein sequence: CASSVLEFGYTF.